This TCR beta chain was sequenced in a study of identical twins. Study results and limitations: The study based its conclusions on cross-sectional statistical analysis and did not follow the same donors. Insertions ran lower in abundant cord blood beta clonotypes, though not in memory repertoires.

Template switching created a universal primer site, and the cDNA included unique molecular identifiers. TCRdb analysed the 5' RACE reads with MiXCR anew, one entry per CDR3 protein. The table has some 1,700,000 distinct CDR3 sequences, around 29% seen once. The CDR3 covers 15 residues. V was clipped by 3 bases and J by 3 bases, with 12 bases between them. In regard to this clonotype: Its specificity is unknown.

V usage is TRBV12-3 or TRBV12-4 and J usage is TRBJ1-3, with D unresolved. The sequence came from a newborn girl in good health. The sequenced material came from cord blood. This chain's CDR3 is CASSFGDLYGNTIYF. CDR3 DNA: TGTGCCAGCAGTTTTGGAGATTTATATGGAAACACCATATATTTT.